This T cell receptor beta chain was documented in a study of T cell repertoires in cytomegalovirus infection. As for the study in general: It was the public TCR beta signatures that indicated both CMV infection and matching HLA type. Study observations and caveats: Identification of carriers of CMV plus the relevant HLA was achieved through cumulative public TCR beta family frequency.

Each CDR3 protein gets one entry after TCRdb re-called the reads with MiXCR. This sample has 740,000 or so distinct CDR3 sequences, with less than 40% found just once. The CDR3 has 14 residues. This clonotype was seen just once. Its matching antigen is unknown. The junction does not match germline at one end; this may be a read error. J is TRBJ2-4 and V is TRBV12-3 or TRBV12-4; D might be TRBD1 (5 bases). The specimen was PBMCs. The TCR sequence derives from a human donor in good health (CMV status not recorded). Some clones in this sample may be carry-over from other donors' samples. The CDR3 region has the DNA TGTGCCAGCAGAATAACAGGCAAAGGAAACAGTCAGTACTTC. It yields the protein CASRITGKGNSQYF.